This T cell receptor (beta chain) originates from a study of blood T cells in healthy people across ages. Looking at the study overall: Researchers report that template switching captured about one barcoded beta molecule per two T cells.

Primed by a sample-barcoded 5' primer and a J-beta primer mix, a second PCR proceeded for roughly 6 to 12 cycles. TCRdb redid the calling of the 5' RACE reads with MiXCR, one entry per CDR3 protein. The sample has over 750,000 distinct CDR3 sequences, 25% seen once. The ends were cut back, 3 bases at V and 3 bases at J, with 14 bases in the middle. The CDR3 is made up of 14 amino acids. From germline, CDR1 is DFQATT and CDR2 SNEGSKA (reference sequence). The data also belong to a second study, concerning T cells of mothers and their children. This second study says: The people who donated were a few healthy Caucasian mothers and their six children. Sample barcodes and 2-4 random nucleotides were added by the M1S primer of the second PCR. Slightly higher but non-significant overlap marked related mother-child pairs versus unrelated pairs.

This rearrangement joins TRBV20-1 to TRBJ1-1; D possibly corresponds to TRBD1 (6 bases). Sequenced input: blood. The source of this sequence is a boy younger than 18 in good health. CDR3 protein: CSARRQVIDTEAFF. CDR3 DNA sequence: TGCAGTGCTAGGCGACAGGTTATTGACACTGAAGCTTTCTTT.